Below, 10 T cell receptor beta chains from the same sample are listed, as sequenced in a study of OX40 agonist ivuxolimab in advanced cancers. Sequenced by immunoSEQ multiplex PCR; TCRdb stores in-frame clones only, minus some. This table has about 69,000 clones, about three quarters appearing once. Source: CD4+ or CD8+ T cells sorted from blood, taken in a trial of the OX40 agonist ivuxolimab. The receptors originated from an adult with an advanced solid tumor such as melanoma, head and neck, liver or kidney cancer.

The chain employs TRBV19 and TRBJ2-1; 9 bases fit TRBD2. Germline CDR1 and CDR2: LNHDA and SQIVND (reference sequence). The CDR3 extends over 16 amino acids. V lost 3 bases, J lost 4 bases, and 7 bases stayed unmatched. The CDR3 DNA reads as TGTGCCAGTAGTATTCGAGCGGGGGGTTCTTACAATGAGCAGTTCTTC. Encoded protein: CASSIRAGGSYNEQFF.

The chain links TRBV27 to TRBJ1-5, with 9 bases fitting TRBD1. CDR1 and CDR2 (germline): MNHEY, SMNVEV (reference sequence). This CDR3 spans 16 amino acids. After removal of 5 bases from V and 0 bases from J, the junction contained 5 bases not matched to a gene. The CDR3 is CASSPGTGLSNQPQHF. DNA for the CDR3: TGTGCCAGCAGTCCAGGGACAGGGCTTAGCAATCAGCCCCAGCATTTT.

The chain recombines TRBV19 with TRBJ1-2; D is perhaps TRBD1 (5 bases). Trimming left V 7 bases short and J 3 bases short, with 15 bases between. Looked up from germline, CDR1 is LNHDA and CDR2 is SQIVND (reference sequence). CDR3 length equals 14 residues. As DNA, the CDR3 is TGTGCCAGTACCCCTCAGGGTTTTTACTATGGCTACACCTTC. Translated: CASTPQGFYYGYTF.

The chain combines TRBV6-6 with TRBJ1-5; tentatively, D is TRBD1 (6 bases). With 6 bases removed from V and 3 bases from J, the gap between germline ends came to 12 bases. The CDR3 spans 14 residues. Per the germline V gene, CDR1 is MNHNY and CDR2 is SVGAGI (reference sequence). The CDR3 here is CASRNGQINQPQHF. CDR3 bases: TGTGCCAGCAGAAACGGACAGATCAATCAGCCCCAGCATTTT.

The chain uses TRBV30 and TRBJ1-2, with 7 bases that match TRBD1. The V gene's germline CDR1 is GTSNPN and CDR2 SVGIG (reference sequence). CDR3 length: 12 amino acids. The junction had 4 bases not matched to a gene; V was cut back by 6 bases and J by 3 bases. The CDR3 region has the DNA TGTGCCTGTAGGGGGCAGGACTATGGCTACACCTTC. Translating gives CACRGQDYGYTF.

The V and J genes are TRBV28 and TRBJ2-3, with a weak D call TRBD2 (5 bases). From germline, CDR1 is MDHEN and CDR2 SYDVKM. The V and J ends lost 4 bases and 8 bases respectively, with 13 bases between them. This CDR3 comprises 13 residues. The CDR3 sequence: CASSSQGGGTQYF. In nucleotides, the CDR3 is TGTGCCAGCAGTTCCCAAGGCGGAGGTACGCAGTATTTT. The full variable domain, its missing parts supplied by reference TRBV28 and TRBJ2-3, is DVKVTQSSRYLVKRTGEKVFLECVQDMDHENMFWYRQDPGLGLRLIYFSYDVKMKEKGDIPEGYSVSREKKERFSLILESASTNQTSMYLCASSSQGGGTQYFGPGTRLTVL.

The chain carries TRBV4-1 and TRBJ2-3, with D perhaps matching TRBD2 (5 bases). This CDR3 contains 15 residues. Trimming stripped 1 base from V and 2 bases from J, with 10 bases between. CDR1 is MGHRA, CDR2 YSYEKL, per germline. The DNA of the CDR3 is TGCGCCAGCAGCCAAGTCTCCGGGGTCACAGATACGCAGTATTTT. Translated, it gives CASSQVSGVTDTQYF.

As regards this clone: Different DNA sequences within this sample yield the same CDR3. V gene TRBV9 combines with J gene TRBJ2-1, with D uncertain. Between the trimmed V and J ends, which lost 0 bases and 4 bases, there was a span of 11 bases. The CDR3 contains 15 residues. Germline lookup yields CDR1 SGDLS and CDR2 YYNGEE. The DNA for the CDR3 is TGTGCCAGCAGCGTAGGGGCGTCGGCTTACAATGAGCAGTTCTTC. Translating it yields CASSVGASAYNEQFF.

This rearrangement joins TRBV6-6 to TRBJ1-1; D gene unclear. Germline V gene data show CDR1 as MNHNY and CDR2 as SVGAGI (reference sequence). The CDR3 loop spans 11 amino acids. Trimming took 2 bases from V and 7 from J, leaving 5 bases between them. The CDR3 DNA is TGTGCCAGCAGTTACAGGAATGAAGCTTTCTTT. Translated, it gives CASSYRNEAFF.

The chain carries TRBV11-3 and TRBJ2-2; D unclear. CDR1 is SGHNT and CDR2 is YENEEA in the germline V gene. The CDR3 runs to 14 residues. The V end lost 2 bases, the J end lost 3 bases, and 7 bases lay between the germline ends. This CDR3 reads CASSLSLYTGELFF. The CDR3 bases are TGTGCCAGCAGCTTAAGTCTATACACCGGGGAGCTGTTTTTT.